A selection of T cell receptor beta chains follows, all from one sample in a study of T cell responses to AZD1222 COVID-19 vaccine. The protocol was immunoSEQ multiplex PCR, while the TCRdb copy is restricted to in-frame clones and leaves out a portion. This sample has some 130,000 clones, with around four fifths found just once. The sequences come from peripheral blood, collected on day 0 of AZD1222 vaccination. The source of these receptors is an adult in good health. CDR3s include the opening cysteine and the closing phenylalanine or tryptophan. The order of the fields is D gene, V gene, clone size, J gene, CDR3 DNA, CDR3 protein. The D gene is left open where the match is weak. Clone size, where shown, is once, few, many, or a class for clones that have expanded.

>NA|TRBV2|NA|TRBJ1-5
TGTGCCAGCAGTGGGAGGGGAAGCAATCAGCCCCAGCATTTT
CASSGRGSNQPQHF
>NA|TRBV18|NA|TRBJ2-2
TGTGCCAGCTCACCATCATCAGGGGGGCCTACCGGGGAGCTGTTTTTT
CASSPSSGGPTGELFF
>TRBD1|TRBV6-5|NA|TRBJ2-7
TGTGCCAGCAGTTGGACAGGCAAGACCTACTCCTACGAGCAGTACTTC
CASSWTGKTYSYEQYF
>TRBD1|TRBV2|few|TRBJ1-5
TGTGCCAGCAGTCCATCTCAGGGGGTTAATAGCAATCAGCCCCAGCATTTT
CASSPSQGVNSNQPQHF
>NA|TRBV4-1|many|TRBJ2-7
TGCGCCAGCAGCCAAGATCGGATGACCTCCTACGAGCAGTACTTC
CASSQDRMTSYEQYF
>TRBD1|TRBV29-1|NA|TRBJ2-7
TGCAGCGTTGAAGATCCCGGACAGGGGGCACACGAGCAGTACTTC
CSVEDPGQGAHEQYF
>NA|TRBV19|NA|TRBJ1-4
TGTGCCAGTAGTCCCGGCCGTAGTAATGGCGGTGAAAAACTGTTTTTT
CASSPGRSNGGEKLFF
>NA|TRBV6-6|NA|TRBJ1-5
TGTGCCAGCAGTTACTCGCTAGAGGCGACTCAGCCCCAGCATTTT
CASSYSLEATQPQHF
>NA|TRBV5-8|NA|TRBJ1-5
TGTGCCAGCAGCTATACAAAGGGATCACCGCGGGGTCAGCCCCAGCATTTT
CASSYTKGSPRGQPQHF
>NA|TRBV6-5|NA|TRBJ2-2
TGTGCCAGCATTGGGGGCAACACCGGGGAGCTGTTTTTT
CASIGGNTGELFF
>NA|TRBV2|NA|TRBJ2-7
TGTGCCAGCAGTGAGCCCGGAACAACCTACGAGCAGTACTTC
CASSEPGTTYEQYF
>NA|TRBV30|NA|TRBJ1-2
TGTGCCTGGGCCGTAAGATACGGCTACACCTTC
CAWAVRYGYTF
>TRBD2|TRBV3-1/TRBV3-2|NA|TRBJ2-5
TGTGCCAGCAGCCACTCACGGACTAGCGGGATCGGGTTGACCCAGTACTTC
CASSHSRTSGIGLTQYF
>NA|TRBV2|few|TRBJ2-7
TGTGCCAGCAGTGAGTGGGGGTTCAACGAGCAGTACTTC
CASSEWGFNEQYF
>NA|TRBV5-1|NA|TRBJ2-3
TGCGCCAGCAGCTTGCCCGTCGGCACAGATACGCAGTATTTT
CASSLPVGTDTQYF
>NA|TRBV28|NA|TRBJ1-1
TGTGCCAGCAGTTGGGGAGGCCTCAACAATGGTTTCTTT
CASSWGGLNNGFF
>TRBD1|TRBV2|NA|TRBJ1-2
TGTGCCAGCAGTCTGACGATAGGACAGGAGCCCTATGGCTACACCTTC
CASSLTIGQEPYGYTF
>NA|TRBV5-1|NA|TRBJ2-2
TGCGCCAGCACGTATGGTGGCACCGGGGAGCTGTTTTTT
CASTYGGTGELFF
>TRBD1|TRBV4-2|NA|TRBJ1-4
TGTGCCAGCAGCCAACTTGGCCGGGACAGGACTTATGCAACTAATGAAAAACTGTTTTTT
CASSQLGRDRTYATNEKLFF
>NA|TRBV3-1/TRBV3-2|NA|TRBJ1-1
TGTGCCAGCAGCCCACGAATGGGGAACATTGAAGCTTTCTTT
CASSPRMGNIEAFF
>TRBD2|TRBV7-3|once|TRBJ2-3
TGTGCCAGCAGTTCAAGCGGGGGCACAGATACGCAGTATTTT
CASSSSGGTDTQYF
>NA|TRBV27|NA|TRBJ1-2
TGTGCCAGCAGTTCCCCCCGGGGCGGTATCTATGGCTACACCTTC
CASSSPRGGIYGYTF
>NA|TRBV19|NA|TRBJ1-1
TGTGCCAGTAGGCCCCAGACCTCGGGGGGCACTGAAGCTTTCTTT
CASRPQTSGGTEAFF
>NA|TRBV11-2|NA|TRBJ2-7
TGTGCCAGCAGCTTAGGGACAGTGAGGTCCTACGAGCAGTACTTC
CASSLGTVRSYEQYF
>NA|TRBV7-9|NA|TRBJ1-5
TGTGCCAGCAGCTCGAACAATCAGCCCCAGCATTTT
CASSSNNQPQHF
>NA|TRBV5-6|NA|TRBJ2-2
TGTGCCAGCAGCGGGGTTAACAGACTCAGCGGGGAGCTGTTTTTT
CASSGVNRLSGELFF
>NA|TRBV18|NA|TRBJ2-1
TGTGCCAGCTCACCCACCGACGGGGGAAATGAGCAGTTCTTC
CASSPTDGGNEQFF
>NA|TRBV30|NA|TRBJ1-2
TGTGCCTGGAGCATGGTTGGCCGGGGCTACACCTTC
CAWSMVGRGYTF
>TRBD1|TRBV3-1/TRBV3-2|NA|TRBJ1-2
TGTGCCAGCAGCCAAGGACAGGGGGAGGGCTATGGCTACACCTTC
CASSQGQGEGYGYTF
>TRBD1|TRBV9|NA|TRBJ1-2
TGTGCCAGCAGCGTAGCCCCGGGGAGACAGGGTACCTATGGCTACACCTTC
CASSVAPGRQGTYGYTF
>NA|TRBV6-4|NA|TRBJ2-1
TGTGCCAGCAGTGAGGAGGGGGAGGGATTAAATGAGCAGTTCTTC
CASSEEGEGLNEQFF
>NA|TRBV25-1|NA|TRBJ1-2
TGTGCCAGCAGTGGGCCCAGGGGCTATGGCTACACCTTC
CASSGPRGYGYTF
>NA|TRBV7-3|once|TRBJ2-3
TGTGCCAGCAGCGAACAGGGTGCCCAAGATACGCAGTATTTT
CASSEQGAQDTQYF
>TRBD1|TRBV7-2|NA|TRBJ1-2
TGTGCCAGCAGCTCGGGAGCCGGGACAGGGGCCTATGGCTACACCTTC
CASSSGAGTGAYGYTF
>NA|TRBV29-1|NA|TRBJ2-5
TGCAGCGTTGAAGATCGAACCTTTGGAGCGACCCAAGAGACCCAGTACTTC
CSVEDRTFGATQETQYF
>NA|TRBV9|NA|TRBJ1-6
TGTGCCAGCAGCAAAAGCCAAGAGGCCACTCTTTCACCCCTCCACTTT
CASSKSQEATLSPLHF
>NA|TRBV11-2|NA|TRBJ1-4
TGTGCCAGCAGCTTAGCTGTGACAGCTAATGAAAAACTGTTTTTT
CASSLAVTANEKLFF
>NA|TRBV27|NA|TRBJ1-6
TGTGCCAGCAGTTTAGTATCGGGATTTAATTCACCCCTCCACTTT
CASSLVSGFNSPLHF
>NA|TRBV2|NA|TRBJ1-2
TGTGCCAGCAGCCCCGAGGGGTGGCAGGGAATACACACCTTC
CASSPEGWQGIHTF
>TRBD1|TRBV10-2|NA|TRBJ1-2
TGCGCCAGCAGTGAGTCACAGGGGGGATTCTTCTATGGCTACACCTTC
CASSESQGGFFYGYTF
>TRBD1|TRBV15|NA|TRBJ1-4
TGTGCCATCGGAACAGGGGACAATGAAAAACTGTTTTTT
CAIGTGDNEKLFF
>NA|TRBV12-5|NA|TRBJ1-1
TGTGCTAGTGTCTCTGCGAACACTGAAGCTTTCTTT
CASVSANTEAFF
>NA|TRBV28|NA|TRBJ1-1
TGTGCCAGCAGTTTAACACCAACATCGAACACTGAAGCTTTCTTT
CASSLTPTSNTEAFF
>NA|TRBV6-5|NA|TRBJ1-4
TGTGCCGCCTCCCAGGGGTTTGGTGAAAAACTGTTTTTT
CAASQGFGEKLFF
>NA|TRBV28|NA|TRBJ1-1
TGTGCCAGCAGTTTTACGGTACAGGAGAACACTGAAGCTTTCTTT
CASSFTVQENTEAFF
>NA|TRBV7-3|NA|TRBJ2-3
TGTGCCAGCAGCTCTGCCAGGAGCACAGATACGCAGTATTTT
CASSSARSTDTQYF
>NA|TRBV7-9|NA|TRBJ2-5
TGTGCCAGCAGTACCCAAGGCCAAGAGACCCAGTACTTC
CASSTQGQETQYF
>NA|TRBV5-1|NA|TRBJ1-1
TGCGCCAGCAGCCCTCTGGAATACCGACAGGTCCAGGCGTCGAACACTGAAGCTTTCTTT
CASSPLEYRQVQASNTEAFF
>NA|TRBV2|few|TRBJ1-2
TGTGCCAGCAGTGCGTTTAAGGGCTACACCTTC
CASSAFKGYTF
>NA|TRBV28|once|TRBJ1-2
TGTGCCAGCAGCCCTCAAGGTGGCTACACCTTC
CASSPQGGYTF
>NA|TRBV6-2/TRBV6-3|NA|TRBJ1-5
TGTGCCAGCAGTTATGGAGGTCAGCCCCAGCATTTT
CASSYGGQPQHF
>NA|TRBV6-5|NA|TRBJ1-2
TGTGCCAGCACCCTAGGGGGACATCTCTATGGCTACACCTTC
CASTLGGHLYGYTF
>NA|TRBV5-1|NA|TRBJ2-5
TGCGCCAGCAGCTTGTCTGGGGTTAGGGAGACCCAGTACTTC
CASSLSGVRETQYF